Below, one TCR beta chain is given with its context. The antigen is unknown. The CDR3 loop spans 13 amino acids. Looked up from germline, CDR1 is SGHTA and CDR2 is FQGNSA. V was cut by 0 bases and J by 8 bases, with 7 bases left in between. This sample stems from a study of T cell responses to AZD1222 COVID-19 vaccine. Whole-study findings and limits: Spike-wide vaccine-associated CD4 TCRs dominated at 160-218 and 743-854. Repertoires were sampled only after the peak T cell response. White British donors predominated, females outnumbered males, and clonal diversity was possibly underestimated.

Pooled samples include second doses given at about 4 or 12 weeks. TCRdb's copy holds only in-frame clones and misses some; the assay was immunoSEQ multiplex PCR. The repertoire has approximately 42,000 clones, roughly 88% of them found once; the top ten carry around 25%. The chain combines TRBV7-2 with TRBJ2-2, with no clear D. The sample was peripheral blood, taken 28 days after the second AZD1222 dose. This clonotype was obtained from an adult who received the AZD1222 COVID-19 vaccine. Written as DNA, the CDR3 is TGTGCCAGCAGCTTAGCTTCGACAGGGGAGCTGTTTTTT. Its translation is CASSLASTGELFF.